This TCR beta chain is drawn from a study of CD8 T cells in Susac syndrome. RNA was extracted with the RNeasy kit, and a quantity of about 0.45 to 1 ug was reverse transcribed using random hexamers. MiXCR, applied by TCRdb to the immunoSEQ multiplex PCR reads, yields one record per CDR3 protein. The sample has 200,000 or so distinct CDR3 sequences, around 95% seen once; the top ten hold approximately 0.1%. V was pared by 0 bases and J by 4 bases, with 10 bases between. This CDR3 is built from 14 residues. Germline loops: CDR1 GTSNPN, CDR2 SVGIG (reference sequence). With respect to this clonotype: Its target is unknown.

Patients with Susac syndrome showed fulfilment of recently defined diagnostic criteria for definite or probable disease. General observations from the study: CD4+ repertoires of Susac syndrome patients lacked detectable clonal expansion.

This receptor was taken from a human donor with Susac syndrome. Source material: CD4+ T cells from PBMCs. The chain joins TRBV30 to TRBJ1-5, with D hard to call. This chain's CDR3 is CAWSVWPMNQPQHF. As DNA, the CDR3 is TGTGCCTGGAGTGTATGGCCGATGAATCAGCCCCAGCATTTT.